This T cell receptor (beta chain) was recovered during a study of blood T cells in healthy people across ages (dated by TCRdb to 2014 to 2015). Study-level background: In model experiments, template switching captured about one uniquely barcoded TCR beta cDNA molecule for every two T cells. The study measured age-related changes in TCR beta repertoire diversity using deep sequencing normalized with unique cDNA molecular identifiers. Donors were grouped into four age groups: young (average approximately 15 years), middle-aged (39), aged (roughly 67) and long-lived (approximately 82). To avoid experimental bias, donors of different ages were randomly spread across the sequencing lanes. The study analyzed two additional independent replicas of 1 million unique cDNA reads from the same blood draw for two donors, one aged 18 to 30 and one aged 80 or older. Results the study describes overall, beyond this receptor: The CMV infection status of donors was not known, potentially confounding age-related changes in expanded clonotypes. Bulk unsorted PBMC profiling prevented conclusive comparison of naive and antigen-experienced compartments. The percentage of naive T cells measured by flow cytometry correlated strongly with observed TCR beta diversity. Estimates of total diversity based on one million sequenced T cells were regarded as lower bounds and as underestimates. The long-lived group showed more naive CD4+ T cells, fewer expanded clones and increased TCR diversity than the aged group, suggesting age selection. Observed TCR beta diversity per million T cells fell roughly linearly with age, and a significant reduction was already apparent by age about 38.

About this clonotype: Its antigen is not yet known. It has no much larger one-base neighbor in the sample; base qualities were not kept.

At the junction V is shortened by 6 bases and J by 9 bases, with 11 bases in between. The germline V gene (reference sequence) sets CDR1 to SEHNR and CDR2 to FQNEAQ. The CDR3 has 11 amino acids, counting the end cysteine and phenylalanine. Here the CDR3 DNA is all that survives: 33 bases in frame from base 1. The method was 5' RACE. For sequencing, an Illumina HiSeq 2500 was employed. A second PCR of about 6 to 12 cycles was performed with a sample-barcoded 5' primer and a J-beta primer mix. A template-switch 5' adaptor carrying 12 random nucleotides introduced a unique molecular identifier onto each TCR beta cDNA molecule. Each sample yielded at least 3 million CDR3-containing paired-end reads. First-strand cDNA synthesis was performed from all RNA using the Mint cDNA synthesis kit, with priming by a TRBC-specific oligonucleotide. Following uracil-DNA glycosylase treatment, a first 18-cycle PCR with universal primers M1SS and BC2_uni_R was performed on all cDNA. Regarding the original processing steps: For normalization, 1 million high-quality reads were randomly selected from each sample, with every read carrying a distinct molecular identifier. Instead of being binned into consensus sequences, reads with shared molecular identifiers were discarded. MiTCR, with a Q25 quality threshold and the strictest error-elimination algorithm, was used for CDR3 identification, clonotype clustering and error correction. A nonparametric unseen species model using Euler transformation provided a lower-bound estimate of total TCR beta diversity. TCRdb passed the public sequencing reads through fastp at Q25 and MiXCR, retaining productive beta sequences. Each entry is one CDR3 protein sequence, shown with its most common DNA and genes. The V and J calls and clone size come from TCRdb's table, not from the authors' own analysis. The sample yields about 970,000 distinct CDR3 sequences; roughly half were counted once. The ten largest clones take up around 21% of the sample.

Donors were about 36 systemically healthy Caucasian individuals from Russia aged 6 to 90 years. Roughly 10 milliliters of peripheral blood were collected from each donor into EDTA-treated Vacutainer tubes. Ficoll-Paque density-gradient centrifugation was used to isolate PBMCs, with at least 7 million obtained per sample. Total RNA, at least 6 micrograms per sample, was extracted from PBMCs with Trizol reagent. For every donor, flow cytometry on a PBMC aliquot measured the percentage of naive CD45RAhigh/CD27high T cells. This clonotype was sampled from an older woman in good health. Sample: blood. The V gene is TRBV7-9 and the J gene is TRBJ2-5; TRBD2 is a weak D gene call, 6 bases matching. The DNA reads TGTGCCAGCAGTCCGGGGGTAGCCCAGTACTTC. The translation is CASSPGVAQYF.